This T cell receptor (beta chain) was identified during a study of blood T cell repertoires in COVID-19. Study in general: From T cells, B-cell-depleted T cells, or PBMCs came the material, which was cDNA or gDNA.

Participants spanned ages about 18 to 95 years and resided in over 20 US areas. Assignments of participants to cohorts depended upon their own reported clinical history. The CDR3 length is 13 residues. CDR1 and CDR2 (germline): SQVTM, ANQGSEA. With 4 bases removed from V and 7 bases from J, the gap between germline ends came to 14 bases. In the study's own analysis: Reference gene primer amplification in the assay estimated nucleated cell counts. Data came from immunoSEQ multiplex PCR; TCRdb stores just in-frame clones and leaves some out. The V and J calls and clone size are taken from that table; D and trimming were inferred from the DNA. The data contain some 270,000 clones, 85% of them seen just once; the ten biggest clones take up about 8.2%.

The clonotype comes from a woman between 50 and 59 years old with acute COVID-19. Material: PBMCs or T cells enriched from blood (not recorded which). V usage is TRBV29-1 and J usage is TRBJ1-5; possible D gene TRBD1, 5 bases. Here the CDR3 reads CSVAPGYEQPQHF. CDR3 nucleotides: TGCAGCGTTGCCCCAGGGTACGAGCAGCCCCAGCATTTT. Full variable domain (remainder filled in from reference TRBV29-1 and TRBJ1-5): SAVISQKPSRDICQRGTSLTIQCQVDSQVTMMFWYRQQPGQSLTLIATANQGSEATYESGFVIDKFPISRPNLTFSTLTVSNMSPEDSSIYLCSVAPGYEQPQHFGDGTRLSIL.